This T cell receptor (beta chain) emerged from a study of naive and memory T cell subsets (dated by TCRdb to the late 2010s). General notes on the study: According to the figure summarizing the samples, there were some ten blood donors, 7 tuberculin skin test biopsies and 3 saline control biopsies. As previously described, skin biopsies were taken from tuberculin skin test sites or from saline-injected control sites and processed for RNA extraction. PCR2 was typically run as a SYBR Green qPCR and stopped at a set threshold, although low-input samples could use end-point PCR of roughly 6 cycles instead. The paper's findings and limits, for the study overall: TCR sequences were reportedly recovered from both skin biopsy types, with far more TCRs at tuberculin skin test sites. The RNA-based method was acknowledged as potentially sensitive to TCR transcript changes with T cell activation and differentiation. Details of skin biopsy collection and RNA processing were not given in the paper but were referenced to earlier studies. Higher TCR numbers at tuberculin skin test sites were interpreted as T cell infiltration of a delayed type IV hypersensitivity reaction.

This clonotype was found a few times. Which antigen it targets is not known. Base qualities are not at hand, and no much larger clone is one base apart. Library preparation used UMI-ligation and nested PCR. For the blood and skin samples, TCR RNA was reverse transcribed with SuperScript IV using primers for the alpha and beta constant regions. The ligated cDNA was amplified in four rounds of PCR with nested alpha and beta constant region primers together with the SP2 primer. An oligonucleotide carrying the Illumina SP2 primer and a UMI was ligated to the 3' end of the cDNA by means of T4 RNA ligase 1. The 12-nucleotide UMI consisted of two random hexamers with an eight-base spacer between the hexamers to prevent hairpin formation. From the second PCR onward, TCR alpha and beta chain libraries were processed separately and dual indexed for multiplexing. After pooling, the indexed libraries were analyzed by capillary electrophoresis and sequenced on either an Illumina MiSeq or NextSeq. PhiX DNA at about 4.5-7% was added to the libraries to raise base diversity and improve cluster recognition. The paper's processing steps were these. Demultiplexor pulled UMIs out of read 2, joined the UMIs with the TCR sequence from read 1, and separated reads according to sample indices. Decombinator identified V and J genes and V-J junctions and gave each TCR a five-part identifier that included V and J deletions. UMIs were used by Collapsinator to correct sequencing errors and PCR amplification heterogeneity, so that a UMI-based abundance was obtained for each TCR. CDR3Translator converted identifiers to nucleotide sequence, translated to amino acids, and extracted CDR3 regions using terminal motifs. After normalization to the amount of input RNA, the error-corrected alpha and beta TCR counts from blood and from skin were compared. The public reads were run again by TCRdb, first through fastp at Q25 and then through MiXCR, and only productive beta chains were kept. Rows merge per CDR3 protein into single entries with the most common DNA and genes. None of the V and J calls come from the authors' own analysis; TCRdb made them. Present in this sample are approximately 20,000 distinct CDR3 sequences, 8.5% to 10% of which were seen just once. The ten largest clones capture around 7% of the sample.

The intended sense of this specimen's treatment or condition label: skin biopsy from PPD injection site in Mantoux-positive individual. Total RNA, without cell sorting, was DNase treated with RQ1 DNase before reverse transcription, targeting about 1 to 1000 ng input. A robust, sensitive protocol for the amplification, sequencing and analysis of TCRs was described in the study, in which 3' ligation of a UMI-containing oligonucleotide to TCR cDNA was used. The tuberculin skin test biopsies were taken from PPD-injected sites in individuals who had a positive Mantoux test. Skin biopsy and whole blood libraries were made to test pipeline robustness in samples where T cells form a minority population. This TCR derives from an adult in good health. The specimen was skin, collected from a tuberculin skin test site.

The nucleotides read TGTGCCAGCCCGAACGGGACTAGCGGGGATGAGGGAGATACGCAGTATTTT. Its protein product is CASPNGTSGDEGDTQYF. The chain was built from TRBV6-6 and TRBJ2-3; the junction holds 13 bases that match TRBD2. The CDR3 sequence holds 17 residues, the cysteine and phenylalanine included. Just the 51-base CDR3 DNA is kept, in frame starting at base 1. For this chain, trimming is 8 bases at the V end and 5 bases at the J end, and the number of junction bases without a gene match is 13. CDR1 and CDR2 (MNHNY, SVGAGI) derive from the germline V gene (reference sequence).